The 16 T cell receptor beta chains given below trace back to one sample, sequenced in a study of neurological immune-mediated disorders. MiXCR, applied by TCRdb to the 5' RACE reads, yields one record per CDR3 protein. The table records about 50,000 distinct CDR3 sequences, 10% of them present only once. Sequencing was done on a sample of PBMCs. The receptors derive from a man between 65 and 80 years old with HTLV-1-associated myelopathy (HAM/TSP).

This clonotype was detected many times. V and J are TRBV13 and TRBJ2-7, with D tentatively TRBD2 (6 bases). V was cut by 4 bases and J by 5 bases, with 9 bases left in between. Per the germline V gene, CDR1 is PRHDT and CDR2 is FYEKMQ (reference sequence). This CDR3 spans 12 amino acids. The CDR3 is CASSSREDEQYF. The CDR3 region has the DNA TGTGCCAGCAGCTCCAGGGAGGACGAGCAGTACTTC.

At least ten counts were recorded for this clonotype. The chain combines TRBV20-1 with TRBJ2-7; TRBD2 agrees at 10 bases. The V segment lost 0 bases and the J segment 2 bases; nucleotides outside the gene matches: 4. Germline CDR1 is DFQATT and CDR2 is SNEGSKA (reference sequence). CDR3 size: 15 residues. CDR3 nucleotides: TGCAGTGCTAGAGATTTCCTAGCGGGGGCCTACGAGCAGTACTTC. This translates into CSARDFLAGAYEQYF.

Many counts were recorded for this clonotype. The gene calls are TRBV6-1 and TRBJ2-3; possibly TRBD2 for D (7 bases). The CDR3 has 14 amino acids. V was clipped by 5 bases and J by 7 bases, with 16 bases between them. Germline values: CDR1 MNHNS, CDR2 SASEGT. In nucleotides, the CDR3 is TGTGCCAGCAGTCCAGGAGGGGGGGCGAATACGCAGTATTTT. This translates into CASSPGGGANTQYF.

This clonotype has just one count. The genes are TRBV19 and TRBJ2-4; D might be TRBD1 (6 bases). The CDR3 consists of 15 residues. The V and J ends lost 4 bases and 6 bases respectively, with 16 bases between them. The V gene's germline CDR1 is LNHDA and CDR2 SQIVND (reference sequence). This CDR3 is CASSTTGPSGNIQYF. The CDR3 nucleotides are TGTGCCAGTAGTACCACAGGGCCTTCGGGAAACATTCAGTACTTC.

The chain recombines TRBV3-1 with TRBJ2-7, with D perhaps matching TRBD2 (5 bases). Per the germline V gene, CDR1 is LGHDT and CDR2 is YNNKEL (reference sequence). The V and J ends lost 4 bases and 6 bases respectively, with 10 bases between them. This CDR3 spans 12 amino acids. In DNA form, the CDR3 reads TGTGCCAGCAGCCCACTAGGAGCCGAGCAGTACTTC. Translation gives CASSPLGAEQYF.

This clonotype has at least ten counts. The V gene is TRBV4-2, the J gene TRBJ1-4, with TRBD1 matching 7 bases. The CDR3 covers 14 residues. Per germline, CDR1 LGHNA and CDR2 YNFKEQ. The ends lost 4 bases at V and 8 bases at J; junction bases unmatched: 7. The CDR3, as DNA: TGTGCCAGCAGCCCTGAGGGGGCTGGAGAAAAACTGTTTTTT. This encodes CASSPEGAGEKLFF.

The table lists this clonotype with many counts. V and J are TRBV20-1 and TRBJ1-1; D remains ambiguous. CDR1 is DFQATT, CDR2 SNEGSKA, per germline (reference sequence). This CDR3 region has 10 residues. Trimming left V 3 bases short and J 10 bases short, with 9 bases between. CDR3 protein: CSASRGGAFF. In nucleotides, the CDR3 is TGCAGTGCTAGTCGGGGTGGAGCTTTCTTT.

Ten or more counts support this clonotype. The rearrangement joins TRBV5-1 to TRBJ2-7, with a possible D match to TRBD2 (6 bases). Trimming left V 3 bases short and J 4 bases short, with 17 bases between. The CDR3 runs 15 residues. In germline, CDR1 is SGHRS, CDR2 YFSETQ. The CDR3 loop reads CASSSSGTPIYEQYF. In nucleotides, the CDR3 is TGCGCCAGCAGCTCATCCGGGACTCCTATTTACGAGCAGTACTTC.

This clonotype was picked up a small number of times. This chain's CDR3 is CASSHRDRGYLFF. In DNA, the CDR3 is TGTGCCAGCAGCCACCGGGACAGGGGGTATCTGTTTTTT. The chain carries TRBV5-6 and TRBJ1-4, with 11 positions matching TRBD1. This CDR3 comprises 13 residues. Germline V CDR1 and CDR2: SGHDT, YYEEEE. V lost 4 bases and J lost 14; bases outside the gene matches: 7.

This clonotype was seen repeatedly, ten times or more. The rearrangement uses TRBV7-6 and TRBJ2-1; perhaps TRBD2 as D (6 bases). CDR1 is SGHVS and CDR2 is FNYEAQ in the germline V gene. There are 15 residues in the CDR3. The V and J ends lost 2 bases and 3 bases respectively, with 11 bases between them. DNA of the CDR3: TGTGCCAGCAGCTTAAGGCCGGGGGTCTACAATGAGCAGTTCTTC. Translated: CASSLRPGVYNEQFF.

There are many counts of this clonotype. The J gene is TRBJ2-5, the V gene TRBV7-2; D is possibly TRBD1 (5 bases). Trimming left V 1 base short and J 5 bases short, with 17 bases between. CDR1 is SGHTA, CDR2 FQGNSA, per germline. The CDR3 covers 16 residues. CDR3 DNA: TGTGCCAGCAGCTTAGGGGTATCAGGGTTGGGTGAGACCCAGTACTTC. Translated, it gives CASSLGVSGLGETQYF.

In its sample, this clonotype was seen many times. V is TRBV5-1 and J is TRBJ2-2, with 7 bases matching TRBD2. This CDR3 is built from 14 residues. Germline V CDR1 and CDR2: SGHRS, YFSETQ. V was clipped by 10 bases and J by 1 base; unmatched bases: 7. The CDR3 nucleotides read TGCGCCGGGAGGGGTCAGAGGAACACCGGGGAGCTGTTTTTT. It specifies CAGRGQRNTGELFF.

This clonotype was found many times. V gene TRBV20-1 combines with J gene TRBJ1-4; the D is unclear. CDR3 length equals 12 residues. The V and J ends lost 5 bases and 12 bases respectively, with 16 bases between them. Looked up from germline, CDR1 is DFQATT and CDR2 is SNEGSKA (reference sequence). In nucleotides, the CDR3 is TGCAGTGCTGACTACAACCATGGCCAACTGTTTTTT. It yields the protein CSADYNHGQLFF.

This clonotype occurred many times. The chain carries TRBV5-1 and TRBJ1-1; weak D call: TRBD1 (5 bases). V was cut by 6 bases and J by 8 bases, with 32 bases left in between. Per germline, CDR1 SGHRS and CDR2 YFSETQ. The CDR3 is 18 amino acids. The CDR3 is CASTVIPGFSNVMSEAFF. Here the CDR3 DNA reads TGCGCCAGCACCGTGATTCCAGGGTTCTCAAATGTGATGTCGGAAGCTTTCTTT.

Regarding this clonotype: At one end, the junction sequence differs from germline, possibly due to a read error. The rearrangement uses TRBV18 and TRBJ1-1; TRBD1 matches at 8 bases. The CDR3 consists of 14 residues. The V gene's germline CDR1 is KGHSH and CDR2 LQKENI. The chain's CDR3 is CVSSLNRGYTEAFF. As DNA, the CDR3 is TGTGTCAGCTCACTGAACAGGGGGTACACTGAAGCTTTCTTT.

This clonotype occurred many times. The chain has TRBV7-9 and TRBJ2-3; D tentatively fits TRBD1 or TRBD2 (5 bases each). The CDR3 is made up of 13 amino acids. Trimming took off 8 bases at V and 4 bases at J, with 13 bases between the two ends. The germline V gene has CDR1 SEHNR and CDR2 FQNEAQ (reference sequence). CDR3 amino acids: CASQRGGPDTQYF. The CDR3 DNA reads as TGTGCCAGCCAGAGGGGTGGCCCAGATACGCAGTATTTT.